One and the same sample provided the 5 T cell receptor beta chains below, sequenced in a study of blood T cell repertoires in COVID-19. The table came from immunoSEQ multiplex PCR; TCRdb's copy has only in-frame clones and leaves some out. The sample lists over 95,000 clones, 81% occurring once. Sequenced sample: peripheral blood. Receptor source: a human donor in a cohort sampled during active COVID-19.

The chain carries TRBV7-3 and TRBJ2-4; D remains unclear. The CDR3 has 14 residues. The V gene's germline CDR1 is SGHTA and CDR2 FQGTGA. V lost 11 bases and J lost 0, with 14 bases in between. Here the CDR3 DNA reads TGTGCCTGCCGAAAACAGCTAGCCAAAAACATTCAGTACTTC. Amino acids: CACRKQLAKNIQYF.

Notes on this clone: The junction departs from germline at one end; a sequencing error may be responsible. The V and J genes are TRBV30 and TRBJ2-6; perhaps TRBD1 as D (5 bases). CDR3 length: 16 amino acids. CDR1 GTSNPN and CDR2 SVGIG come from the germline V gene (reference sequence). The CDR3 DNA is TGTGCCTGGAGTGTACAGGCCCTCTCTGGGGTCAACGTCCTGACTTTC. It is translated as CAWSVQALSGVNVLTF.

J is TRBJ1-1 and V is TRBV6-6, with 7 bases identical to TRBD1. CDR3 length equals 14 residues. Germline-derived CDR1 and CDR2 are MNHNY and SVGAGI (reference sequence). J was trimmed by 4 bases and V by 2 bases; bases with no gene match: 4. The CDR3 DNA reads TGTGCCAGCAGTTACGCAGGGGACAGCACTGAAGCTTTCTTT. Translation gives CASSYAGDSTEAFF.

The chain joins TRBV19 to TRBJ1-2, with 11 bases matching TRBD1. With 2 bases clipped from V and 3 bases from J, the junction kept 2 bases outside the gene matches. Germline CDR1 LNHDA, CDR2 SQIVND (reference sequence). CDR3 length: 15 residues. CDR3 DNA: TGTGCCAGTAGTATAAGGACAGGGGGCGACTATGGCTACACCTTC. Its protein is CASSIRTGGDYGYTF.

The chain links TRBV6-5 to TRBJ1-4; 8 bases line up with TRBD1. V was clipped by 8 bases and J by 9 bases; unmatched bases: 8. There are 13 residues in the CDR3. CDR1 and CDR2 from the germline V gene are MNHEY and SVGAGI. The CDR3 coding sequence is TGTGCCAGCGCGGGGCCAGGGGGCCAAAAACTGTTTTTT. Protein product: CASAGPGGQKLFF.